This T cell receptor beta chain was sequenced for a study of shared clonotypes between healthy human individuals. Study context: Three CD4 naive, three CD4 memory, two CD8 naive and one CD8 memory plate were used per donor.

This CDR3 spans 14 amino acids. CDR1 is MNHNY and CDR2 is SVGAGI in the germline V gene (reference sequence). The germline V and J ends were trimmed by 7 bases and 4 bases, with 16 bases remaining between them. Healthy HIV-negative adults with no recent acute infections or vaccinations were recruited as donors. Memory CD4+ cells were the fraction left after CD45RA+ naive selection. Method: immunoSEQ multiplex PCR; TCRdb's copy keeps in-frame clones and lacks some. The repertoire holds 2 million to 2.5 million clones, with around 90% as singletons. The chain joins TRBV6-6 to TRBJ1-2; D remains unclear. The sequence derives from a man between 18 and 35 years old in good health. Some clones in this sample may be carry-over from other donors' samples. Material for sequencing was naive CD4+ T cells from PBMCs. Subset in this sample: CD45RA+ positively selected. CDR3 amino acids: CASTPEGPFYGYTF. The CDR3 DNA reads TGTGCCAGCACCCCGGAGGGTCCGTTCTATGGCTACACCTTC.